These 13 T cell receptor beta chains originate from one sample sequenced in a study of blood T cell repertoires in COVID-19. Assay: immunoSEQ multiplex PCR; the TCRdb copy retains only in-frame clones and omits some. This sample yields about 98,000 clones, of which approximately 80% are seen a single time; over 7.5% belongs to the top ten. Material: peripheral blood. The receptors derive from a man aged 55 to 70 with active or convalescent COVID-19.

The gene calls are TRBV5-1 and TRBJ1-2, with 9 positions matching TRBD1. The ends lost 1 base at V and 7 bases at J; junction bases unmatched: 5. CDR3 length: 14 residues. Germline lookup yields CDR1 SGHRS and CDR2 YFSETQ. The CDR3 sequence: CASSLNTGGFGYTF. DNA of the CDR3: TGCGCCAGCAGCTTGAATACAGGGGGCTTTGGCTACACCTTC.

This rearrangement joins TRBV5-1 to TRBJ2-1, with 8 bases fitting TRBD1. J lost 5 bases, V lost 0 bases, and 7 bases had no gene match. This CDR3 has 16 amino acids. CDR1 and CDR2 (germline): SGHRS, YFSETQ. In DNA, the CDR3 is TGCGCCAGCAGCTTGGGCAGGGGGCTAACTCACAATGAGCAGTTCTTC. Translation gives CASSLGRGLTHNEQFF.

This CDR3 reads CKTNRGTEAFF. The CDR3 DNA reads as TGCAAGACCAACAGGGGAACTGAAGCTTTCTTT. The chain employs TRBV20-1 and TRBJ1-1, with 7 nucleotides matching TRBD1. The CDR3 extends over 11 amino acids. Germline CDR1 and CDR2: DFQATT and SNEGSKA (reference sequence).

This clone was counted only a few times. CDR3: CASSLWDYDYEQYF. The CDR3 nucleotides read TGCGCCAGCAGCTTGTGGGACTACGACTACGAGCAGTACTTC. The J gene is TRBJ2-7, the V gene TRBV5-1, with 7 bases that match TRBD2. CDR1 and CDR2 (germline): SGHRS, YFSETQ. This CDR3 has 14 residues. J lost 3 bases, V lost 1 base, and 4 bases had no gene match.

V and J are TRBV30 and TRBJ1-5; TRBD1 might be the D (5 bases). The CDR3 consists of 13 residues. Trimming took 1 base from V and 6 from J, leaving 10 bases between them. Germline V gene data show CDR1 as GTSNPN and CDR2 as SVGIG (reference sequence). CDR3 sequence (DNA): TGTGCCTGGAGTGCCGGGGGAGGTCAGCCCCAGCATTTT. Its protein product is CAWSAGGGQPQHF.

The chain is built from TRBV5-1 and TRBJ1-1; no reliable D call. The germline CDR1 and CDR2 sequences are SGHRS and YFSETQ. The CDR3 has 15 residues. Trimming stripped 5 bases from V and 3 bases from J, with 17 bases between. DNA for the CDR3: TGCGCCAGCAGTATCGAGGTAAGCGTGGACACTGAAGCTTTCTTT. Translated, it gives CASSIEVSVDTEAFF.

The chain is built from TRBV11-2 and TRBJ2-3; D uncertain. The CDR3 has 14 amino acids. V shed 5 bases and J shed 0 bases, with 9 bases lying between them. Per germline, CDR1 SGHAT and CDR2 FQNNGV. The CDR3 region has the DNA TGTGCCAGCAGCCCCGGGTATAGCACAGATACGCAGTATTTT. Protein sequence: CASSPGYSTDTQYF.

This clone has just a few counts. The V and J genes are TRBV3-1 (or the pseudogene TRBV3-2) and TRBJ2-5; 10 bases are a match to TRBD2. CDR3 size: 16 residues. V lost 3 bases, J lost 5 bases, and 9 bases stayed unmatched. In germline, CDR1 is LGHDT, CDR2 YNNKEL (reference sequence). The CDR3 sequence: CASSQVTSGIKETQYF. The CDR3 nucleotides are TGTGCCAGCAGCCAGGTCACTAGCGGGATAAAGGAGACCCAGTACTTC.

The chain combines TRBV18 with TRBJ1-1, with D maybe TRBD1 (6 bases). Germline V CDR1 and CDR2: KGHSH, LQKENI. This CDR3 has 19 residues. Trimming left V 4 bases short and J 0 bases short, with 24 bases between. DNA for the CDR3: TGTGCCAGCTCACTCGGCCCCCCCACAGGGCTTTCAATGAACACTGAAGCTTTCTTT. It yields the protein CASSLGPPTGLSMNTEAFF.

In its sample, this clone was seen once. This sequence joins TRBV6-5 and TRBJ1-1; D gene uncertain. Trimming left V 4 bases short and J 1 base short, with 13 bases between. Germline V gene sequence: CDR1 MNHEY, CDR2 SVGAGI. The CDR3 has 15 residues. The CDR3 sequence is CASSSPGGANTEAFF. The CDR3, as DNA: TGTGCCAGCAGTTCCCCCGGCGGCGCGAACACTGAAGCTTTCTTT.

The V and J genes are TRBV19 and TRBJ2-1; TRBD2 matches 11 bases. This CDR3 comprises 18 residues. Germline loops: CDR1 LNHDA, CDR2 SQIVND (reference sequence). The junction had 10 bases not matched to a gene; V was cut back by 5 bases and J by 1 base. The CDR3 protein is CASSVLAGGSRSYNEQFF. DNA of the CDR3: TGTGCCAGTAGTGTTCTAGCGGGAGGATCCAGGTCCTACAATGAGCAGTTCTTC.

The chain uses TRBV6-5 and TRBJ2-7; 7 bases are shared with TRBD2. Germline V gene lookup returns CDR1 MNHEY and CDR2 SVGAGI. Losses at the gene ends were 5 bases for V and 7 bases for J; bases not matched to a gene: 11. The CDR3 spans 14 residues. CDR3 region: CASSISGPPKEQYF. The CDR3 DNA reads TGTGCCAGCAGTATTAGCGGGCCTCCAAAGGAGCAGTACTTC.

The chain recombines TRBV30 with TRBJ1-1; D is possibly TRBD1 (5 bases). Germline values: CDR1 GTSNPN, CDR2 SVGIG (reference sequence). V dropped 3 bases and J dropped 3 bases, with 11 bases sitting between them. The CDR3 is 13 amino acids. CDR3 sequence: CAWRGQGYTEAFF. CDR3 nucleotide sequence: TGTGCCTGGAGGGGGCAGGGATACACTGAAGCTTTCTTT.